These T cell receptor beta chains were read from a single sample in a study of cytomegalovirus exposure and HLA in healthy donors. The assay was immunoSEQ multiplex PCR, and TCRdb's table has in-frame clones only and misses some. The table includes around 150,000 clones, 85% detected once. The specimen was PBMCs. The receptor source for this set is a man aged 30 to 45 in good health and CMV-seropositive. Each CDR3 is given with its conserved first and last residue. A D gene is named only where the DNA matches it firmly. Clone size appears in some rows only: once, few, many, or a class for an expanded clone.

abundance: -; j_gene: TRBJ2-5; v_gene: TRBV10-2; d_gene: -; CDR3nt: TGCGCCACCCAAGTAACCCTCCGGGAGACCCAGTACTTC; CDR3aa: CATQVTLRETQYF
abundance: -; j_gene: TRBJ2-7; v_gene: TRBV11-3; d_gene: TRBD2; CDR3nt: TGTGCCAGCACCGGGGGGAGGACCTACGAGCAGTACTTC; CDR3aa: CASTGGRTYEQYF
abundance: -; j_gene: TRBJ2-3; v_gene: TRBV4-1; d_gene: -; CDR3nt: TGCGCCAGCAGCCTGGAGACAGATACGCAGTATTTT; CDR3aa: CASSLETDTQYF
abundance: -; j_gene: TRBJ1-2; v_gene: TRBV5-4; d_gene: -; CDR3nt: TGTGCCAGCAGTTCCATTCCCATCTATGGCTACACCTTC; CDR3aa: CASSSIPIYGYTF
abundance: once; j_gene: TRBJ2-7; v_gene: TRBV12-5; d_gene: -; CDR3nt: TGTGCTAGTGGTATAGACATCAGCGAGCAGTACTTC; CDR3aa: CASGIDISEQYF
abundance: few; j_gene: TRBJ2-2; v_gene: TRBV6-4; d_gene: -; CDR3nt: TGTGCCAGCAGTGTGGCGCAGGGAGGGAACACCGGGGAGCTGTTTTTT; CDR3aa: CASSVAQGGNTGELFF
abundance: -; j_gene: TRBJ2-6; v_gene: TRBV19; d_gene: TRBD1; CDR3nt: TGTGCCAGTAGTAGATCGGGACAGAGCTCTGGGGCCAACGTCCTGACTTTC; CDR3aa: CASSRSGQSSGANVLTF
abundance: -; j_gene: TRBJ2-1; v_gene: TRBV4-2; d_gene: -; CDR3nt: TGTGCCAGCAGCCAAGACAGTTGGAATGAGCAGTTCTTC; CDR3aa: CASSQDSWNEQFF
abundance: -; j_gene: TRBJ1-6; v_gene: TRBV7-6; d_gene: -; CDR3nt: TGTGCCAGCAGCCTAGTGACAGGCCAGGGTACTTCACCCCTCCACTTT; CDR3aa: CASSLVTGQGTSPLHF
abundance: -; j_gene: TRBJ1-5; v_gene: TRBV7-8; d_gene: TRBD1; CDR3nt: TGTGCCAGCAGCTTAGGATCTACAGGGGGCAATCAGCCCCAGCATTTT; CDR3aa: CASSLGSTGGNQPQHF
abundance: -; j_gene: TRBJ1-3; v_gene: TRBV5-1; d_gene: TRBD1; CDR3nt: TGCGCCAGCAGCTCCCCCACCGGGACAGGGCCAGGAAACACCATATATTTT; CDR3aa: CASSSPTGTGPGNTIYF
abundance: -; j_gene: TRBJ1-5; v_gene: TRBV5-1; d_gene: -; CDR3nt: TGCGCCAGCAGCCCTTCTGGCGGTAGCTCTATGCCCCAGCATTTT; CDR3aa: CASSPSGGSSMPQHF
abundance: -; j_gene: TRBJ2-7; v_gene: TRBV29-1; d_gene: -; CDR3nt: TGCAGCGTTGAAGGGGGCGCCTACGAGCAGTACTTC; CDR3aa: CSVEGGAYEQYF
abundance: -; j_gene: TRBJ1-5; v_gene: TRBV6-5; d_gene: TRBD1; CDR3nt: TGTGCCAGCAACCCGACAGGGACGGGTCAGCCCCAGCATTTT; CDR3aa: CASNPTGTGQPQHF
abundance: -; j_gene: TRBJ2-7; v_gene: TRBV18; d_gene: -; CDR3nt: TGTGCCAGCTCACCGGGTTTAGACAGGTTGCCCTACGAGCAGTACTTC; CDR3aa: CASSPGLDRLPYEQYF
abundance: once; j_gene: TRBJ1-1; v_gene: TRBV10-3; d_gene: TRBD1; CDR3nt: TGTGCCATCAGGCCGGTGCAGGGGGCCGGGACTGAAGCTTTCTTT; CDR3aa: CAIRPVQGAGTEAFF
abundance: -; j_gene: TRBJ2-5; v_gene: TRBV6-5; d_gene: TRBD2; CDR3nt: TGTGCCAGCAGTTACTCCCTAGCGGGGGGCGGTGAGACCCAGTACTTC; CDR3aa: CASSYSLAGGGETQYF
abundance: -; j_gene: TRBJ1-2; v_gene: TRBV11-2; d_gene: -; CDR3nt: TGTGCCAGCAGCCCAGGGGAACAGGTTAACTATGGCTACACCTTC; CDR3aa: CASSPGEQVNYGYTF
abundance: -; j_gene: TRBJ1-1; v_gene: TRBV7-9; d_gene: -; CDR3nt: TGTGCCAGCAGCTTGGGTGGGGGGACTGAAGCTTTCTTT; CDR3aa: CASSLGGGTEAFF
abundance: -; j_gene: TRBJ2-7; v_gene: TRBV5-1; d_gene: TRBD1; CDR3nt: TGCGCCAGCAGCCCACGGACAGGGGCCCCCTACGAGCAGTACTTC; CDR3aa: CASSPRTGAPYEQYF
abundance: -; j_gene: TRBJ1-2; v_gene: TRBV4-3; d_gene: TRBD1; CDR3nt: TGCGCCAGCACCCCCGGACAGGGATATGACTATGGCTACACCTTC; CDR3aa: CASTPGQGYDYGYTF
abundance: -; j_gene: TRBJ2-3; v_gene: TRBV10-1; d_gene: TRBD1; CDR3nt: TGCGCCAGCTCGAGAGGGGGCGACAGTGGAGATACGCAGTATTTT; CDR3aa: CASSRGGDSGDTQYF
abundance: -; j_gene: TRBJ1-1; v_gene: TRBV5-4; d_gene: TRBD1; CDR3nt: TGTGCCAGCAGCCAACAGGGGGGGCACACTGAAGCTTTCTTT; CDR3aa: CASSQQGGHTEAFF
abundance: -; j_gene: TRBJ1-2; v_gene: TRBV11-2; d_gene: TRBD1; CDR3nt: TGTGCCAGCAGCTCAGGGGGTTTGGGGCCCTATGGCTACACCTTC; CDR3aa: CASSSGGLGPYGYTF
abundance: once; j_gene: TRBJ1-3; v_gene: TRBV27; d_gene: TRBD1; CDR3nt: TGTGCCAGCAGGGACAGGGTGGGTGGAAACACCATATATTTT; CDR3aa: CASRDRVGGNTIYF
abundance: -; j_gene: TRBJ1-1; v_gene: TRBV4-2; d_gene: TRBD1; CDR3nt: TGTGCCAGCAGCCAAGGGGACAGGGGTGTTACTGAAGCTTTCTTT; CDR3aa: CASSQGDRGVTEAFF
abundance: -; j_gene: TRBJ2-7; v_gene: TRBV6-5; d_gene: -; CDR3nt: TGTGCCAGCAGTTACTTCGACGAGCAGTACTTC; CDR3aa: CASSYFDEQYF
abundance: -; j_gene: TRBJ2-1; v_gene: TRBV25-1; d_gene: TRBD2; CDR3nt: TGTGCCAGCAGTGAAATCGGTAGCGGGGGCAATGAGCAGTTCTTC; CDR3aa: CASSEIGSGGNEQFF
abundance: -; j_gene: TRBJ2-3; v_gene: TRBV7-3; d_gene: -; CDR3nt: TGTGCCAGCAGCTTAAGTCGGTCCGGCACAGATACGCAGTATTTT; CDR3aa: CASSLSRSGTDTQYF
abundance: -; j_gene: TRBJ2-5; v_gene: TRBV7-3; d_gene: TRBD1; CDR3nt: TGTGCCAGCAGTCCGACAGGGGGGGGAGAGACCCAGTACTTC; CDR3aa: CASSPTGGGETQYF
abundance: few; j_gene: TRBJ1-2; v_gene: TRBV7-2; d_gene: -; CDR3nt: TGTGCCAGCAGCTCTCGACAGGCTTATGGCTACACCTTC; CDR3aa: CASSSRQAYGYTF
abundance: few; j_gene: TRBJ1-2; v_gene: TRBV29-1; d_gene: -; CDR3nt: TGCAGCTTAACCGGGACGGAGGGTGGCTACACCTTC; CDR3aa: CSLTGTEGGYTF
abundance: few; j_gene: TRBJ2-3; v_gene: TRBV7-9; d_gene: -; CDR3nt: TGTGCCAGCAGCTTCGGTCGGGTACCCACAGATACGCAGTATTTT; CDR3aa: CASSFGRVPTDTQYF
abundance: -; j_gene: TRBJ1-1; v_gene: TRBV7-2; d_gene: -; CDR3nt: TGTGCCAGCAGCTTAGGGGCCATGAACACTGAAGCTTTCTTT; CDR3aa: CASSLGAMNTEAFF
abundance: -; j_gene: TRBJ1-6; v_gene: TRBV5-5; d_gene: -; CDR3nt: TGTGCCAGCAGCTCCCCCGGCGGTTTCCACTTCTTT; CDR3aa: CASSSPGGFHFF
abundance: -; j_gene: TRBJ2-1; v_gene: TRBV9; d_gene: TRBD2; CDR3nt: TGTGCCAGCAGCGTAGCCCCTGGACTAGCGGGGACCTCCTACAATGAGCAGTTCTTC; CDR3aa: CASSVAPGLAGTSYNEQFF
abundance: -; j_gene: TRBJ1-2; v_gene: TRBV10-3; d_gene: -; CDR3nt: TGTGCCATCAGTGAGATGACAGGTGGCTACACCTTC; CDR3aa: CAISEMTGGYTF
abundance: -; j_gene: TRBJ2-2; v_gene: TRBV5-1; d_gene: TRBD2; CDR3nt: TGCGCCAGCAGCTTGGTGGCTAGCGGGGGAGGAAAGAGGGACACCGGGGAGCTGTTTTTT; CDR3aa: CASSLVASGGGKRDTGELFF
abundance: -; j_gene: TRBJ1-4; v_gene: TRBV27; d_gene: -; CDR3nt: TGTGCCAGCAGTCCCTTCCTCGTAGGGAGCCCAAGTGAAAAACTGTTTTTT; CDR3aa: CASSPFLVGSPSEKLFF
abundance: -; j_gene: TRBJ2-5; v_gene: TRBV2; d_gene: -; CDR3nt: TGTGCCAGCGAGACACAGGGAGCTCAAGAGACCCAGTACTTC; CDR3aa: CASETQGAQETQYF
abundance: -; j_gene: TRBJ2-1; v_gene: TRBV6-5; d_gene: TRBD2; CDR3nt: TGTGCCAGCAGTTGGGTCGGGGGGGCCCTCAATGAGCAGTTCTTC; CDR3aa: CASSWVGGALNEQFF
abundance: -; j_gene: TRBJ2-1; v_gene: TRBV7-3; d_gene: TRBD2; CDR3nt: TGTGCCAGCAGCCCTTTAGCGGGGGGGCCTTTATTCGATGAGCAGTTCTTC; CDR3aa: CASSPLAGGPLFDEQFF
abundance: -; j_gene: TRBJ1-1; v_gene: TRBV5-1; d_gene: -; CDR3nt: TGCGCCAGCAGCTTGCAGGCACGTCCAAACACTGAAGCTTTCTTT; CDR3aa: CASSLQARPNTEAFF
abundance: -; j_gene: TRBJ1-2; v_gene: TRBV11-2; d_gene: TRBD1; CDR3nt: TGTGCCAGCAGTTTCCAGGGACAGGGGAACTATGGCTACACCTTC; CDR3aa: CASSFQGQGNYGYTF
abundance: -; j_gene: TRBJ1-6; v_gene: TRBV6-6; d_gene: TRBD1; CDR3nt: TGTGCCAGCAGTTACGGTTTGGGGACAGGGAATTCACCCCTCCACTTT; CDR3aa: CASSYGLGTGNSPLHF
abundance: -; j_gene: TRBJ1-4; v_gene: TRBV7-6; d_gene: -; CDR3nt: TGTGCCAGCAGCACCGGGAGAAGTAATGAAAAACTGTTTTTT; CDR3aa: CASSTGRSNEKLFF
abundance: -; j_gene: TRBJ2-2; v_gene: TRBV6-5; d_gene: TRBD1; CDR3nt: TGTGCCATTCGGGACAGGGGGTCATCGGGGGAGCTGTTTTTT; CDR3aa: CAIRDRGSSGELFF
abundance: -; j_gene: TRBJ1-5; v_gene: TRBV4-3; d_gene: -; CDR3nt: TGCGCCAGCAGTTACAGGGACAATCAGCCCCAGCATTTT; CDR3aa: CASSYRDNQPQHF
abundance: few; j_gene: TRBJ1-2; v_gene: TRBV25-1; d_gene: TRBD1; CDR3nt: TGTGCCAGCCGGACAGGGGGCGCGAGCTACACCTTC; CDR3aa: CASRTGGASYTF
abundance: -; j_gene: TRBJ1-2; v_gene: TRBV19; d_gene: TRBD1; CDR3nt: TGTGCCAGTAGCAATCGACAGGGGTTCAACTATGGCTACACCTTC; CDR3aa: CASSNRQGFNYGYTF
abundance: -; j_gene: TRBJ2-5; v_gene: TRBV7-9; d_gene: TRBD1; CDR3nt: TGTGCCAGCAGCCAGACAGGGCATCGTGAGACCCAGTACTTC; CDR3aa: CASSQTGHRETQYF
abundance: -; j_gene: TRBJ1-3; v_gene: TRBV10-1; d_gene: -; CDR3nt: TGCGCCAGCAGTGAGCGACGGGACACCTCTGGAAACACCATATATTTT; CDR3aa: CASSERRDTSGNTIYF
abundance: -; j_gene: TRBJ1-5; v_gene: TRBV6-5; d_gene: TRBD1; CDR3nt: TGTGCCAGCAGTTACTCGGGACAGGGGGGCAATCAGCCCCAGCATTTT; CDR3aa: CASSYSGQGGNQPQHF
abundance: -; j_gene: TRBJ1-2; v_gene: TRBV25-1; d_gene: TRBD1; CDR3nt: TGTGCCAGCAGTGAATTCGCCCCGGGACAGGGGGCACAAGGCTACACCTTC; CDR3aa: CASSEFAPGQGAQGYTF
abundance: few; j_gene: TRBJ2-3; v_gene: TRBV2; d_gene: TRBD2; CDR3nt: TGTGCCAGCAGTGCTGAAAGGACTAGCGGGGGGGATACGCAGTATTTT; CDR3aa: CASSAERTSGGDTQYF
abundance: -; j_gene: TRBJ2-5; v_gene: TRBV7-9; d_gene: -; CDR3nt: TGTGCCAGCAGCTTTCCTTTTGGGCAGGCCCAAGAGACCCAGTACTTC; CDR3aa: CASSFPFGQAQETQYF
abundance: few; j_gene: TRBJ2-1; v_gene: TRBV19; d_gene: TRBD2; CDR3nt: TGTGCCAGTAGTACCACTAGCGGATCCTACAATGAGCAGTTCTTC; CDR3aa: CASSTTSGSYNEQFF
abundance: few; j_gene: TRBJ2-2; v_gene: TRBV27; d_gene: -; CDR3nt: TGTGCCAGCAAGTCGCGTGGCGCGGGCGGGGAGCTGTTTTTT; CDR3aa: CASKSRGAGGELFF